One and the same sample provided the 3 T cell receptor beta chains below, sequenced in a study of tumor and adjacent non-tumor tissue in lung cancer. The template was RNA from unsorted bulk tissue. This non-tumor lung sample came from over 3 cm beyond the tumor edge. The library came from three nested PCR rounds adapted from ARM-PCR protocols. TCRdb re-called the multiplex PCR reads through MiXCR, storing one row per CDR3 protein. The sample has more than 75,000 distinct CDR3 sequences; around three quarters are singletons. Sequencing used distant non-tumor lung tissue. The source is a man between 60 and 75 years old with small cell lung cancer.

This clonotype was seen many times. The rearrangement links TRBV6-2 or TRBV6-3 to TRBJ1-2; 9 bases agree with TRBD1. Germline values: CDR1 MNHEY, CDR2 SVGEGT. There are 16 residues in the CDR3. With V trimmed by 0 bases and J by 3 bases, 5 bases remained unmatched. In nucleotides, the CDR3 is TGTGCCAGCAGTTACTCGAGGACAGGGGTGGACTATGGCTACACCTTC. It encodes CASSYSRTGVDYGYTF.

Remarks on this clonotype: A read error may account for a junction end that differs from germline. This sequence joins TRBV29-1 and TRBJ2-1; 10 bases line up with TRBD1. Germline V gene sequence: CDR1 SQVTM, CDR2 ANQGSEA. There are 16 residues in the CDR3. CDR3 in amino acids: CSGVSPGTGVFNEHFF. CDR3 coding DNA: TGCAGCGGTGTCAGCCCTGGGACAGGGGTTTTCAATGAGCACTTCTTC.

Details on this clonotype: Just one base apart from a much larger clone, this may be a read error. The rearrangement links TRBV28 to TRBJ1-1; D may be TRBD1 (6 bases). From germline, CDR1 is MDHEN and CDR2 SYDVKM. This CDR3 comprises 14 residues. As DNA, the CDR3 is TGTGCCAGGAGTTTATTAAAGGGGGGAGTTGGAGCTTTCTTT. Translated, it gives CARSLLKGGVGAFF.